The 9 T cell receptor beta chains listed next were all sequenced from one sample in a study of cytomegalovirus exposure and HLA in healthy donors. The PCR made use of 60 Vbeta and 13 Jbeta primers. TCRdb keeps only in-frame clones here, not all; method: immunoSEQ multiplex PCR. The sample shows around 190,000 clones, roughly four fifths of them seen only once. The specimen sequenced was PBMCs. These receptors were obtained from a man aged 18 to 30 in good health and CMV-seronegative.

The rearrangement uses TRBV7-2 and TRBJ2-7; 9 bases match TRBD2. V shed 4 bases, J shed 0 bases, and the junction held 4 bases outside the gene matches. Looked up from germline, CDR1 is SGHTA and CDR2 is FQGNSA. This CDR3 is built from 15 residues. Written as DNA, the CDR3 is TGTGCCAGCAGCTCGGGACTAGCTGGCTCCTACGAGCAGTACTTC. Encoded protein: CASSSGLAGSYEQYF.

The chain links TRBV4-1 to TRBJ2-2; maybe TRBD1 (6 bases). The CDR3 is 14 residues long. Deletions cut 0 bases from V and 5 bases from J, with 7 bases between. Germline CDR1 is MGHRA and CDR2 is YSYEKL. For the CDR3, the DNA is TGCGCCAGCAGCCAAGAACAGGGAACCGGGGAGCTGTTTTTT. Amino acid sequence: CASSQEQGTGELFF.

This chain joins TRBV7-8 and TRBJ2-5, with 10 bases lining up with TRBD2. Germline lookup yields CDR1 SGHVS and CDR2 FQNEAQ. Germline trimming cut 3 bases from V and 4 bases from J; bases unmatched to any gene: 2. The CDR3 loop spans 14 amino acids. The CDR3 sequence is CASSFRTSGETQYF. CDR3 nucleotide sequence: TGTGCCAGCAGCTTTCGGACTAGCGGAGAGACCCAGTACTTC.

V gene TRBV5-1 combines with J gene TRBJ2-2, with 8 bases fitting TRBD2. This CDR3 contains 14 residues. CDR1 and CDR2 (germline): SGHRS, YFSETQ. J was trimmed by 2 bases and V by 7 bases; bases with no gene match: 4. The chain's CDR3 is CASALAANTGELFF. The DNA for the CDR3 is TGCGCCAGCGCACTAGCGGCTAACACCGGGGAGCTGTTTTTT.

The sample holds one count of this clone. CDR3 sequence (DNA): TGTGCCAGCAGGCGGGGACAGGGTGGCAATCAGCCCCAGCATTTT. This gives the protein CASRRGQGGNQPQHF. The genes are TRBV6-5 and TRBJ1-5; TRBD1 matches 9 bases. The CDR3 spans 15 residues. Per germline, CDR1 MNHEY and CDR2 SVGAGI. V shed 6 bases and J 2 bases; nucleotides not matched to a gene: 5.

This sequence joins TRBV30 and TRBJ2-5; D is perhaps TRBD2 (5 bases). The CDR3 is made up of 13 amino acids. Trimming cost V 0 bases and J 5 bases, with 10 bases left between them. Germline CDR1 GTSNPN, CDR2 SVGIG (reference sequence). The CDR3 loop is CAWSVRGSETQYF. The CDR3 DNA is TGTGCCTGGAGTGTACGGGGATCTGAGACCCAGTACTTC. The variable domain in full, completed from reference TRBV30 and TRBJ2-5, reads SQTIHQWPATLVQPVGSPLSLECTVEGTSNPNLYWYRQAAGRGLQLLFYSVGIGQISSEVPQNLSASRPQDRQFILSSKKLLLSDSGFYLCAWSVRGSETQYFGPGTRLLVL.

The chain links TRBV27 to TRBJ1-2, with TRBD1 as a possible D gene (6 bases). Trimming took 0 bases from V and 0 from J, leaving 11 bases between them. The CDR3 sequence is 16 residues long. Per germline, CDR1 MNHEY and CDR2 SMNVEV (reference sequence). The CDR3 nucleotides are TGTGCCAGCAGTTTATCGCAGGGGTTAGCTAACTATGGCTACACCTTC. Translated: CASSLSQGLANYGYTF.

The V gene is TRBV5-1, the J gene TRBJ2-6; D possibly corresponds to TRBD1 (6 bases). CDR1 is SGHRS, CDR2 YFSETQ, per germline. Trimming removed 4 bases from V and 1 base from J, with 21 bases in between. CDR3 size: 19 residues. The CDR3 DNA sequence: TGCGCCAGCAGCGCGCAGGGGACGTCGTCTCTGTCTGGGGCCAACGTCCTGACTTTC. Amino acids: CASSAQGTSSLSGANVLTF. Together with reference TRBV5-1 and TRBJ2-6, the CDR3 gives the full variable domain: KAGVTQTPRYLIKTRGQQVTLSCSPISGHRSVSWYQQTPGQGLQFLFEYFSETQRNKGNFPGRFSGRQFSNSRSEMNVSTLELGDSALYLCASSAQGTSSLSGANVLTFGAGSRLTVL.

The chain employs TRBV10-3 and TRBJ2-2; 9 bases agree with TRBD1. V trimming: 0 bases; J trimming: 5 bases; junction bases outside the gene matches: 10. The CDR3 has 18 amino acids. Germline V gene sequence: CDR1 ENHRY, CDR2 SYGVKD. CDR3 sequence (DNA): TGTGCCATCAGTGAGTCACGGCCGGGACAGGGTGGGACCGGGGAGCTGTTTTTT. Translated: CAISESRPGQGGTGELFF.